The T cell receptor (beta chain) under discussion was sequenced for a study of tumor-infiltrating lymphocytes in oesophageal squamous cell carcinoma. Trimming cost V 5 bases and J 4 bases, with 15 bases left between them. Germline values: CDR1 SGHTA, CDR2 FQGTGA. CDR3 length: 15 residues. TCRdb re-called the PCR reads with MiXCR, one entry per CDR3 protein. The sample consists of about 24,000 distinct CDR3 sequences, about two fifths of them appearing once. The sequencing input was esophageal tumor tissue. This TCR was recovered from a male donor with esophageal squamous cell carcinoma. The chain uses TRBV7-3 and TRBJ2-1, with D possibly TRBD1 on 8 matching bases. CDR3 loop: CASSLQGGGYNEQFF. The CDR3 coding sequence is TGTGCCAGCAGCCTACAGGGGGGGGGATACAATGAGCAGTTCTTC.